This T cell receptor beta chain emerged from a study of blood T cell repertoires in COVID-19. Original data processing: Reference gene primer amplification yielded estimated nucleated cell counts. The data were produced by immunoSEQ multiplex PCR, yet TCRdb's version contains in-frame clones alone and is incomplete. V and J calls plus clone size are reproduced from that table; the DNA served to infer D and trimming. The table includes tens of thousands of clones, roughly 83% detected once. The sequenced sample was peripheral blood. The TCR sequence derives from a man aged 50-60 years with COVID-19, enrolled during active disease.

DNA for the CDR3: TGTGCCAGCGCCGGACAGGGTGGAGGTGGGTTTTTT. Translation: CASAGQGGGGFF. The chain joins TRBV6-6 to TRBJ1-4; TRBD1 aligns across 8 bases. V was pared by 8 bases and J by 16 bases, with 12 bases of the junction left unmatched. The germline V gene encodes CDR1 MNHNY and CDR2 SVGAGI (reference sequence). The CDR3 sequence is 12 residues long.